This entry features one TCR beta chain sequence. Its specificity is not known. This specimen comes from a study of T cells after yellow fever vaccination. Study results and caveats: One caveat is that FACS-sorted repertoires could contain abundant clonotypes contaminating from the bulk population.

Template switching by 5'RACE produced TCR cDNA, adding a universal primer site and UMIs. TCRdb re-called the 5' RACE reads through MiXCR, storing one row per CDR3 protein. The data contain hundreds of thousands of distinct CDR3 sequences, 8.1% of them singletons. The CDR3 consists of 16 residues. Germline V gene sequence: CDR1 SGHTA, CDR2 FQGNSA. After removal of 7 bases from V and 6 bases from J, the junction contained 11 bases not matched to a gene. The V call is TRBV7-2, the J call TRBJ2-1; 11 bases align to TRBD2. The source of this sequence is a man in his late teens or twenties who received the YFV17D yellow fever vaccine. Material: PBMCs, obtained about 49 days after the first yellow fever vaccination. CDR3 amino acids: CASTPYGTSGVNEQFF. CDR3 DNA: TGTGCCAGCACCCCCTACGGGACTAGCGGAGTCAATGAGCAGTTCTTC.